This entry concerns a single TCR beta chain. The sample is drawn from a study of T cells after yellow fever vaccination. In the study overall: With SMART-Seq v4 Ultra Low Input, the fractions containing low cell numbers were prepared.

One entry per CDR3 protein, called by TCRdb with MiXCR from the 5' RACE reads. In the table there are about 85,000 distinct CDR3 sequences, about an eighth of which are singletons. This CDR3 comprises 16 residues. The trim removed 3 bases at V and 5 bases at J, leaving 9 bases unmatched. Germline V CDR1 and CDR2: SGHTA, FQGNSA. The rearrangement uses TRBV7-2 and TRBJ2-7, with 11 bases fitting TRBD2. The sequence came from a man in his late teens or twenties who received the YFV17D yellow fever vaccine. The specimen was CD8+ T cells not binding an NS4B(214-222) dextramer, sorted from PBMCs, collected 21 days after the first yellow fever vaccination. The CDR3 bases are TGTGCCAGCAGCTTCGACTTAGCGGGGGGGCAAAACGAGCAGTACTTC. It is translated as CASSFDLAGGQNEQYF.